The T cell receptor beta chain under discussion was sequenced for a study of CXCR3-negative and CXCR3-positive naive CD8 T cells. UMI-labeled TRB cDNA libraries were prepared by 5' RACE. TCRdb reprocessed the 5' RACE reads, with one entry per CDR3 protein and no DNA. The sample table includes 100,000 to 150,000 distinct CDR3 sequences. The CDR3 covers 14 residues. Identification of naive CD8+ T cells rested on CD45RO-CCR7+CD27+CD95- status. Sample: naive CXCR3- CD8+ T cells from blood. Subset in this sample: CD45RO-CCR7+CD27+CD95- naive CD8+ T cells lacking CXCR3 (TNR3-). V is TRBV12-3 or TRBV12-4 and J is TRBJ2-7; there is no DNA to check the TCRdb D call of TRBD1. The clonotype comes from a human donor in good health. Some clones in this sample may be carry-over from other donors' samples. CDR3 loop: CASSFPGGLGEQYF.